This T cell receptor beta chain was recorded in a study of cytomegalovirus exposure and HLA in healthy donors. Study-wide points: In vitro assays verified that three CMV-associated chains recognized CMV antigens specifically.

Germline CDR1 SGHRS, CDR2 YFSETQ. This CDR3 is built from 14 residues. Trimming removed 1 base from V and 10 bases from J; junction bases left unmatched: 4. With respect to this clone: No antigen is known for it.

The repertoire was sequenced with immunoSEQ multiplex PCR; TCRdb's copy has only in-frame clones and lacks some. The table shows about 54,000 clones, with approximately 89% occurring only once. Specimen: PBMCs. The source of this sequence is a woman under 30 in good health and CMV-seropositive. This sequence joins TRBV5-1 and TRBJ2-1; 11 nucleotides agree with TRBD2. Written as DNA, the CDR3 is TGCGCCAGCAGCTTGATAGCGGGGGGGCGGGAGCAGTTCTTC. It encodes CASSLIAGGREQFF.